This TCR beta chain was found in a study of Graves' ophthalmopathy and Graves' hyperthyroidism. From RNA, the CDR3 regions of TCR beta chains were amplified and sequenced. RT-PCR in the first round used HTBI primers; a second-round multiplex PCR followed. MiXCR, applied by TCRdb to the multiplex PCR reads, yields one record per CDR3 protein. The sample carries about 170,000 distinct CDR3 sequences, about 40% recorded once. Excluded: other autoimmune disease, uncontrolled infection, pregnancy or lactation. This clonotype was detected ten times or more. V lost 2 bases to trimming and J lost 7 bases, with 14 bases between them. This CDR3 has 15 amino acids. CDR1 and CDR2 (germline): SGHAT, FQNNGV.

The sequence derives from a woman aged 40 to 50 with Graves' ophthalmopathy. The chain carries TRBV11-2 and TRBJ2-2, with D possibly being TRBD1 or TRBD2 (5 bases each). The sequenced sample was peripheral blood. CDR3 coding DNA: TGTGCCAGCAGCTTAAGTGTCGAGAGGGGCGGGGAGCTGTTTTTT. Amino acids: CASSLSVERGGELFF.